The T cell receptor (beta chain) described here comes from a study of shared clonotypes between healthy human individuals. On the study more broadly: The composition of the donors was two women and three men aged 18 to 49. Three plates each covered CD4 naive and memory; CD8 naive two, CD8 memory one. Notes on the study in general: Compared with clonotypes that all four donors shared, non-shared clonotypes had lower generation probabilities.

Naive CD45RA+ and memory CD45RA-negative subsets were split from CD4+ cells. The data were produced by immunoSEQ multiplex PCR, yet TCRdb's version contains in-frame clones alone and is incomplete. The table has 550,000 to 850,000 clones, around 67% seen once; the top ten hold more than 1.5%. Regarding this clone: Its antigen remains unknown. Other DNA sequences in the same sample also yield this CDR3.

V was cut by 5 bases and J by 2 bases, with 10 bases left in between. CDR1 and CDR2 (germline): MDHEN, SYDVKM. CDR3 size: 15 residues. This sequence originates from a woman aged 25 to 45 in good health. J is TRBJ2-6 and V is TRBV28; D uncertain. The sequencing sample was made of memory CD4+ T cells sorted from blood. The subset is: CD45RA-negative fraction. The CDR3 DNA reads as TGTGCCAGCAGTCCCCCGGTTACTGGGGCCAACGTCCTGACTTTC. Its protein product is CASSPPVTGANVLTF.